This T cell receptor (beta chain) was captured by sequencing in a study of low-dose radiotherapy and immunotherapy resistance in tumors. As for the study in general: Cohort 1 was given 0.5 Gy fractions every 2 weeks, 6.5 Gy in total. 1 Gy per fraction was delivered to Cohort 2 every two weeks, for 13 Gy total over 26 weeks.

Alpha- and beta-chain coverage of first-strand cDNA came from TRAV- and TRBV-specific primers. The authors ran around 20 PCR cycles to amplify TCRs with a constant-region primer and V-primer adapter. With in vitro transcription, the isolated mRNA was amplified. TCRdb re-analysed the reads in MiXCR, keeping a single row per CDR3 protein. The table has about 39,000 distinct CDR3 sequences, less than 25% seen once; the top ten hold roughly 10%. This CDR3 is 15 amino acids long. The time point: after trial treatment. The treatment was: LDRT plus nivolumab, ipilimumab, low-dose cyclophosphamide and aspirin (RACIN trial). The study gave donors nivolumab, ipilimumab, aspirin, low-dose cyclophosphamide and low-dose radiotherapy. This clonotype was found once.

The sample was PBMCs, taken after low-dose radiotherapy plus immunotherapy. This chain uses TRBV21-1 with TRBJ2-7; the table calls TRBD1, which could not be checked here. TRBV21-1 is described as a pseudogene. The TCR comes from a female donor with ovarian cancer. The CDR3 here is CASRTLTDPSYEQYF. CDR3 nucleotide sequence: TGTGCCAGCAGGACCCTGACAGATCCCTCCTACGAGCAGTACTTC.